The next 24 T cell receptor beta chains were all read from a single sample in a study of vaccination and CD4 T cells after COVID-19. No antigens are known for them. Documented treatment: roughly 10-day PBMC culture with coronavirus spike peptide pools or control peptides (ViraFEST assay). Sequenced with the Oncomine TCR Beta short-read assay was DNA taken from cultured CD4+ T cells. TCRdb re-analysed the PCR reads in MiXCR, keeping a single row per CDR3 protein. This sample yields tens of thousands of distinct CDR3 sequences, of which approximately 50% are seen a single time; 3.5% to 6% belongs to the top ten. Sequences were obtained from CD4+ T cells from blood, cultured in vitro. The receptors shown here come from a human donor who had recovered from COVID-19.

This clonotype was detected only a few times. V is TRBV2 and J is TRBJ1-5; a weak D match, TRBD1 (6 bases). The CDR3 runs 15 residues. Trimming left V 0 bases short and J 3 bases short, with 9 bases between. The germline V gene encodes CDR1 SNHLY and CDR2 FYNNEI. In DNA, the CDR3 is TGTGCCAGCAGTGAAGCGAGGGGGACCAATCAGCCCCAGCATTTT. Amino acid sequence: CASSEARGTNQPQHF.

A few counts support this clonotype. V and J are TRBV20-1 and TRBJ1-1; the D is unclear. The germline gives CDR1 DFQATT, CDR2 SNEGSKA (reference sequence). This CDR3 contains 15 residues. Trimming pared 2 bases from V and 1 base from J, leaving 14 bases between. The CDR3 DNA reads as TGCAGTGCTAGACTCCCCCTGAGACAGAACACTGAAGCTTTCTTT. Encoded protein: CSARLPLRQNTEAFF.

The chain is built from TRBV7-9 and TRBJ2-5; no reliable D call. Germline CDR1 and CDR2: SEHNR and FQNEAQ (reference sequence). The CDR3 consists of 12 residues. Trimming shortened V by 5 bases and J by 0 bases, and 4 bases separated the two germline ends. The CDR3, as DNA: TGTGCCAGCAGCGGGGACCAAGAGACCCAGTACTTC. Translated: CASSGDQETQYF.

The chain joins TRBV6-5 to TRBJ1-3; D gene uncertain. Germline V CDR1 and CDR2: MNHEY, SVGAGI. With 0 bases removed from V and 0 bases from J, the gap between germline ends came to 6 bases. This CDR3 region has 15 residues. CDR3 protein: CASSYSSSSGNTIYF. The CDR3 DNA reads TGTGCCAGCAGTTACTCAAGCAGCTCTGGAAACACCATATATTTT.

J is TRBJ2-5 and V is TRBV24-1; 8 nucleotides align to TRBD1. CDR3 length equals 14 residues. Germline V gives CDR1 KGHDR, CDR2 SFDVKD. Unmatched junction bases numbered 12, after V lost 6 bases and J lost 10 bases. CDR3 sequence (DNA): TGTGCCACCAGTCCCAGGGGGCCTGTAGTTGGCCAGTACTTC. Encoded protein: CATSPRGPVVGQYF.

V and J are TRBV27 and TRBJ2-6; TRBD1 matches 8 bases. Germline CDR1 MNHEY, CDR2 SMNVEV (reference sequence). The CDR3 loop spans 18 amino acids. J was trimmed by 0 bases and V by 2 bases; bases with no gene match: 6. The DNA of the CDR3 is TGTGCCAGCAGTTTAGGGACAGGACGATACTCTGGGGCCAACGTCCTGACTTTC. This encodes CASSLGTGRYSGANVLTF.

This clonotype has only a few counts. CDR3 sequence: CASSGRLNYGYTF. In DNA form, the CDR3 reads TGTGCCAGCAGTGGGCGACTCAACTATGGCTACACCTTC. The gene calls are TRBV6-1 and TRBJ1-2, with D uncertain. The CDR3 is 13 residues long. Deletions cut 4 bases from V and 2 bases from J, with 8 bases between. Germline-derived CDR1 and CDR2 are MNHNS and SASEGT.

This chain joins TRBV10-3 and TRBJ1-3; D is uncertain. The CDR3 is 15 amino acids. The germline CDR1 and CDR2 sequences are ENHRY and SYGVKD. Trimming removed 0 bases at V and 0 bases at J, with 6 bases between. The CDR3 nucleotides are TGTGCCATCAGTGAGTCGATCGGCTCTGGAAACACCATATATTTT. Translated: CAISESIGSGNTIYF.

This clonotype came up a few times. V and J are TRBV7-2 and TRBJ1-2; TRBD1 matches at 12 bases. The CDR3 sequence is 15 residues long. J lost 8 bases, V lost 2 bases, and 6 bases had no gene match. From germline, CDR1 is SGHTA and CDR2 FQGNSA. The CDR3 spells CASSLSGTGGVGYTF. CDR3 in DNA: TGTGCCAGCAGCTTATCAGGGACAGGGGGCGTCGGCTACACCTTC.

This clonotype was counted only a few times. The CDR3 DNA reads TGCAGTGCTAGAGATCACTCGGAAGGGGATAATTCACCCCTCCACTTT. Its translation is CSARDHSEGDNSPLHF. The chain employs TRBV20-1 and TRBJ1-6; possible D gene TRBD1, 5 bases. The CDR3 runs 16 residues. With 0 bases removed from V and 5 bases from J, the gap between germline ends came to 14 bases. The germline V gene encodes CDR1 DFQATT and CDR2 SNEGSKA (reference sequence).

The CDR3 here is CASSYSNRPSYNEQFF. CDR3 nucleotide sequence: TGTGCCAGCAGTTACTCGAACAGGCCCTCCTACAATGAGCAGTTCTTC. The J gene is TRBJ2-1, the V gene TRBV6-2 or TRBV6-3; D may be TRBD1 (5 bases). Germline V gene data show CDR1 as MNHEY and CDR2 as SVGEGT. The CDR3 has 16 residues. V was cut by 0 bases and J by 0 bases, with 9 bases left in between.

This clonotype is a singleton in its sample. The genes are TRBV4-3 and TRBJ2-2, with 7 bases fitting TRBD2. The V gene's germline CDR1 is LGHNA and CDR2 YSLEER. The V gene end was trimmed by 2 bases and the J gene end by 6 bases; junction bases not matched to a gene: 12. The CDR3 runs to 17 residues. The CDR3 sequence: CASSQIPGLSGAGELFF. The DNA of the CDR3 is TGCGCCAGCAGCCAAATCCCAGGACTCAGCGGGGCCGGGGAGCTGTTTTTT.

The chain is built from TRBV18 and TRBJ1-1, with D unclear. The CDR3 consists of 13 residues. Germline CDR1 KGHSH, CDR2 LQKENI. V was pared by 3 bases and J by 3 bases, with 8 bases between. As DNA, the CDR3 is TGTGCCAGCTCACCTAGGGTTGACACTGAAGCTTTCTTT. Its translation is CASSPRVDTEAFF.

This clonotype was found a few times. The rearrangement links TRBV27 to TRBJ1-6; 10 positions match TRBD1. Germline CDR1 reads MNHEY; CDR2 reads SMNVEV (reference sequence). The CDR3 has 14 residues. Germline trimming cut 4 bases from V and 7 bases from J; bases unmatched to any gene: 1. CDR3 sequence (DNA): TGTGCCAGCAGTTGGGACAGGGGCAATTCACCCCTCCACTTT. Amino acids: CASSWDRGNSPLHF.

The gene calls are TRBV4-1 and TRBJ1-1; no firm D call. Trimming stripped 3 bases from V and 11 bases from J, with 13 bases between. CDR3 length: 12 amino acids. Germline V CDR1 and CDR2: MGHRA, YSYEKL. CDR3: CASSHIRTKAFF. The CDR3 nucleotides are TGCGCCAGCAGCCATATACGGACGAAGGCTTTCTTT.

The rearrangement uses TRBV9 and TRBJ2-1, with 14 bases fitting TRBD2. This CDR3 is built from 16 residues. Per germline, CDR1 SGDLS and CDR2 YYNGEE. V trimming: 3 bases; J trimming: 8 bases; junction bases outside the gene matches: 7. CDR3 protein: CASSGPGLAGVDEQFF. The CDR3 DNA reads TGTGCCAGCAGCGGACCGGGACTAGCGGGGGTCGATGAGCAGTTCTTC.

This chain connects TRBV21-1 to TRBJ1-1. TRBV21-1 constitutes a pseudogene. The CDR3 contains 13 residues. The chain's CDR3 is CASSKHWFTEAFF. The CDR3 DNA is TGTGCCAGCAGCAAACACTGGTTTACTGAAGCTTTCTTT.

The rearrangement joins TRBV20-1 to TRBJ2-1; 10 bases align to TRBD1. V lost 2 bases and J lost 8; bases outside the gene matches: 9. Germline V CDR1 and CDR2: DFQATT, SNEGSKA (reference sequence). The CDR3 has 15 amino acids. CDR3 nucleotide sequence: TGCAGTGCTAGACCAACCGACAGGGGGCTATATGAGCAGTTCTTC. Translated, it gives CSARPTDRGLYEQFF.

The V call is TRBV7-2, the J call TRBJ2-5; 11 bases match TRBD2. Per the germline V gene, CDR1 is SGHTA and CDR2 is FQGNSA. This CDR3 is built from 18 residues. J gave up 0 bases and V 3 bases, and 9 bases lay outside the gene matches. CDR3: CASSLNLAGGLHQETQYF. CDR3 nucleotides: TGTGCCAGCAGCTTGAACCTAGCGGGAGGCCTCCACCAAGAGACCCAGTACTTC.

The V gene is TRBV18, the J gene TRBJ2-2; tentatively, D is TRBD2 (6 bases). CDR1 and CDR2 (germline): KGHSH, LQKENI. Between the trimmed V and J ends, which lost 6 bases and 4 bases, there was a span of 9 bases. This CDR3 has 13 amino acids. The CDR3 loop is CASSFGGTGELFF. The CDR3 nucleotides read TGTGCCAGCTCCTTCGGGGGCACCGGGGAGCTGTTTTTT.

A few counts support this clonotype. The genes are TRBV20-1 and TRBJ2-3; TRBD2 aligns across 8 bases. Trimming took 3 bases from V and 2 from J; bases not matched to a gene: 4. This CDR3 is 14 amino acids long. Germline lookup yields CDR1 DFQATT and CDR2 SNEGSKA (reference sequence). CDR3 amino acids: CSARVGGDTDTQYF. The CDR3 coding sequence is TGCAGTGCTAGGGTCGGGGGGGACACAGATACGCAGTATTTT.

This clonotype has just a few counts. The chain has TRBV6-5 and TRBJ1-1; weak D call: TRBD1 (6 bases). CDR3 length equals 13 residues. Germline CDR1 and CDR2: MNHEY and SVGAGI. Between the trimmed V and J ends, which lost 6 bases and 4 bases, there was a span of 12 bases. The CDR3 loop reads CASSYRAATEAFF. The CDR3 DNA reads as TGTGCCAGCAGCTACAGGGCAGCCACTGAAGCTTTCTTT.

The chain combines TRBV7-3 with TRBJ2-1; 10 nucleotides align to TRBD1. Germline CDR1 SGHTA, CDR2 FQGTGA. The CDR3 runs to 15 residues. Unmatched junction bases numbered 5, after V lost 4 bases and J lost 5 bases. CDR3 protein: CASSSGTGDHNEQFF. CDR3 in DNA: TGTGCCAGCAGCTCCGGGACAGGGGATCACAATGAGCAGTTCTTC.

The chain recombines TRBV6-5 with TRBJ1-4; unclear D gene. The V and J ends lost 0 bases and 5 bases respectively, with 10 bases between them. Germline V gene sequence: CDR1 MNHEY, CDR2 SVGAGI. CDR3 length equals 15 residues. The CDR3 reads CASSYSGNRNEKLFF. The CDR3 DNA reads TGTGCCAGCAGTTACTCCGGGAATAGGAATGAAAAACTGTTTTTT.